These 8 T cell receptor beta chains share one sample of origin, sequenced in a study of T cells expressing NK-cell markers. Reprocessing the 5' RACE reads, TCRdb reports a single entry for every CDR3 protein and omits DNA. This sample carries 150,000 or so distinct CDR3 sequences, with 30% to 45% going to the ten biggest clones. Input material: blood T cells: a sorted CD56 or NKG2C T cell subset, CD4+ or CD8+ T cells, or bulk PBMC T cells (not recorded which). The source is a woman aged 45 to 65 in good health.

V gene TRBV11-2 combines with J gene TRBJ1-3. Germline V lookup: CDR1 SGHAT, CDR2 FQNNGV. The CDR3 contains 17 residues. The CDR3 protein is CASSLDGRGPSGNTIYF.

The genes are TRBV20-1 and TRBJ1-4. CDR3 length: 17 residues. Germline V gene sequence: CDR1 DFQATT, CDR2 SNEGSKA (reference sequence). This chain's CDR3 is CSARVYRTQETNEKLFF.

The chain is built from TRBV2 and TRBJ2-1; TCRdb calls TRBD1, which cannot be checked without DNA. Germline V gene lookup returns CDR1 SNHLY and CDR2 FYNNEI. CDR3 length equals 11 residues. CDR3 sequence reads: CATGFPNEQFF.

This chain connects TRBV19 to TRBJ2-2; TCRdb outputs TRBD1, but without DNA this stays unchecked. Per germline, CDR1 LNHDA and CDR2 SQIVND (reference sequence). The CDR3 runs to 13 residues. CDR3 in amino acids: CASGGFNTGELFF.

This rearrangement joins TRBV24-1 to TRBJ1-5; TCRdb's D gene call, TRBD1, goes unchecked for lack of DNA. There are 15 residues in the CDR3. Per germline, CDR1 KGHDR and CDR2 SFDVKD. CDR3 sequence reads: CATSDSDRGNQPQHF.

CDR3 sequence: CATSEGPALGNTGELFF. This sequence joins TRBV24-1 and TRBJ2-2; TCRdb's D gene call, TRBD1, goes unchecked for lack of DNA. This CDR3 comprises 17 residues. The germline V gene encodes CDR1 KGHDR and CDR2 SFDVKD.

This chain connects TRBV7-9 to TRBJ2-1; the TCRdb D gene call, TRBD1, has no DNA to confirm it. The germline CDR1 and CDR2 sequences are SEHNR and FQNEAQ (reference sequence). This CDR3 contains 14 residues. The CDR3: CASSRDRISNEQFF.

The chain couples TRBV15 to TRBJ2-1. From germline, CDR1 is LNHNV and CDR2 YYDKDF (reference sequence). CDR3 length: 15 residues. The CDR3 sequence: CATSRDPTNYNEQFF.